The clone carrying this T cell receptor (beta chain) was seen only a few times. Its antigen is currently unknown. It was template switching that added a universal primer site, and there were unique molecular identifiers on the cDNA. MiXCR, run by TCRdb on the 5' RACE reads, gives a single entry per CDR3 protein. The sample includes 250,000 to 300,000 distinct CDR3 sequences, about 8.3% of them seen just once. This sample is part of a study of identical twins. Study-wide points: Models underestimated how often monozygotic twins shared out-of-frame TCR alpha. Insertion counts were lower in abundant cord blood beta clonotypes, a trend that memory repertoires did not show.

The V gene lost 8 bases and the J gene lost 2 bases, with 15 bases spanning the gap. Germline lookup yields CDR1 SEHNR and CDR2 FQNEAQ (reference sequence). CDR3 length equals 14 residues. This sample was shared with a second study, whose subject was yellow fever vaccine responses in identical twins.

This TCR derives from a woman between 18 and 29 years old in good health. Sample: CD8+ T cells sorted from blood. The chain is built from TRBV7-9 and TRBJ2-5; D gene ambiguous. For the CDR3, the DNA is TGTGCCAGCCTCCCGCCCAACCGGCAAGAGACCCAGTACTTC. Translated: CASLPPNRQETQYF. The full variable domain, rest sourced from reference TRBV7-9 and TRBJ2-5, is DTGVSQNPRHKITKRGQNVTFRCDPISEHNRLYWYRQTLGQGPEFLTYFQNEAQLEKSRLLSDRFSAERPKGSFSTLEIQRTEQGDSAMYLCASLPPNRQETQYFGPGTRLLVL.